The 23 T cell receptor beta chains given below trace back to one sample, sequenced in a study of beta chain features in type 1 diabetes. No antigen has been assigned to these receptors. Study conclusions and caveats: Type 1 diabetes patients had TCRB CDR3s that were shorter (moderately but significantly so) in all four CD4+ subsets.

Reverse transcribing all isolated RNA meant expressed TCRB transcripts were sequenced. Libraries were prepared by immunoSEQ multiplex PCR; TCRdb keeps only in-frame clonotypes and omits some of them. The repertoire includes fewer than 300,000 clones, over 20% of them detected once, and 0.028% sits in the top ten. Material for sequencing was naive CD4+ T cells from blood. The source of these receptors is a woman aged 40 to 55 with type 1 diabetes.

This clone was counted a few times. The chain recombines TRBV18 with TRBJ2-6; a weak D match, TRBD2 (5 bases). The CDR3 runs 14 residues. The germline V and J ends were trimmed by 2 bases and 7 bases, with 9 bases remaining between them. Germline values: CDR1 KGHSH, CDR2 LQKENI. CDR3 loop: CASSPSRGANVLTF. The CDR3 DNA sequence: TGTGCCAGCTCACCATCACGGGGAGCCAACGTCCTGACTTTC. The variable domain in full, with the rest retrieved from reference TRBV18 and TRBJ2-6, is NAGVMQNPRHLVRRRGQEARLRCSPMKGHSHVYWYRQLPEEGLKFMVYLQKENIIDESGMPKERFSAEFPKEGPSILRIQQVVRGDSAAYFCASSPSRGANVLTFGAGSRLTVL.

This chain uses TRBV29-1 with TRBJ2-5, with TRBD2 as a possible D gene (7 bases). Germline V gives CDR1 SQVTM, CDR2 ANQGSEA. The CDR3 contains 14 residues. V was pared by 2 bases and J by 5 bases, with 15 bases between. The CDR3 spells CSVENRAGRETQYF. CDR3 nucleotides: TGCAGCGTTGAAAACAGGGCCGGGAGGGAGACCCAGTACTTC.

J is TRBJ1-4 and V is TRBV4-1, with unresolved D. Per the germline V gene, CDR1 is MGHRA and CDR2 is YSYEKL. The length of the CDR3 is 15 residues. The V end lost 1 base, the J end lost 7 bases, and 13 bases lay between the germline ends. The CDR3 here is CASSQVRQLGEKLFF. The CDR3 coding sequence is TGCGCCAGCAGCCAAGTGCGCCAGCTAGGTGAAAAACTGTTTTTT.

The DNA of the CDR3 is TGCGCCAGCAGCCAGATTACAGGACAATCGCGCGAGCAGTACTTC. Its translation: CASSQITGQSREQYF. The chain combines TRBV5-1 with TRBJ2-7; D possibly corresponds to TRBD1 (5 bases). The CDR3 is 15 amino acids. Germline CDR1 reads SGHRS; CDR2 reads YFSETQ. With 4 bases removed from V and 6 bases from J, the gap between germline ends came to 20 bases.

This sequence joins TRBV5-6 and TRBJ2-3; D remains unclear. V was clipped by 3 bases and J by 3 bases, with 2 bases between them. CDR3 length equals 11 residues. Germline V gene sequence: CDR1 SGHDT, CDR2 YYEEEE. CDR3 region: CASSSTDTQYF. The CDR3 DNA reads TGTGCCAGCAGCTCGACAGATACGCAGTATTTT.

The gene calls are TRBV15 and TRBJ1-2; the match to TRBD1 covers 9 bases. Per the germline V gene, CDR1 is LNHNV and CDR2 is YYDKDF (reference sequence). Trimming at V came to 0 bases and at J to 8 bases, leaving 10 bases not matched to a gene. The CDR3 has 16 residues. The CDR3 DNA is TGTGCCACCAGCAGAGAGCGGGACAGGGTAACCCGGGGCTACACCTTC. Protein: CATSRERDRVTRGYTF.

The CDR3 loop is CASSQQTGLRAFF. CDR3 in DNA: TGTGCCAGCAGCCAACAAACAGGGTTAAGAGCTTTCTTT. This chain connects TRBV4-2 to TRBJ1-1, with D possibly TRBD1 on 6 matching bases. Trimming took off 2 bases at V and 10 bases at J, with 14 bases between the two ends. The CDR3 has 13 residues. Germline V gene lookup returns CDR1 LGHNA and CDR2 YNFKEQ.

This clone was seen only a few times. The chain links TRBV6-6 to TRBJ1-1, with no clear D. CDR3 length: 13 residues. V was clipped by 8 bases and J by 11 bases, with 21 bases between them. The germline gives CDR1 MNHNY, CDR2 SVGAGI (reference sequence). The CDR3 nucleotides are TGTGCCAGCCCTGATGAGGGAGGAAGACGGGCTTTCTTT. Residues: CASPDEGGRRAFF.

The chain joins TRBV28 to TRBJ2-5, with TRBD2 identical over 7 bases. V dropped 1 base and J dropped 4; count of bases not matched to a gene: 6. The CDR3 has 15 amino acids. CDR1 and CDR2 (germline): MDHEN, SYDVKM. The CDR3 protein is CASSLFGGEIETQYF. The CDR3 DNA is TGTGCCAGCAGTTTATTTGGGGGGGAGATAGAGACCCAGTACTTC.

The chain uses TRBV6-6 and TRBJ2-1; weak D call: TRBD2 (5 bases). Germline lookup yields CDR1 MNHNY and CDR2 SVGAGI (reference sequence). The CDR3 loop spans 13 amino acids. Between the trimmed V and J ends, which lost 0 bases and 9 bases, there was a span of 9 bases. CDR3 nucleotide sequence: TGTGCCAGCAGTTACTCAACCAGCGGTGAGCAGTTCTTC. This codes for CASSYSTSGEQFF.

In DNA form, the CDR3 reads TGTGCCAGCAGCCCGACAGGGGAGGAGACCCAGTACTTC. Translation gives CASSPTGEETQYF. The chain has TRBV6-5 and TRBJ2-5; 8 positions match TRBD1. CDR1 and CDR2 from the germline V gene are MNHEY and SVGAGI. Trimming at V came to 6 bases and at J to 5 bases, leaving 5 bases not matched to a gene. CDR3 size: 13 residues.

The chain is built from TRBV5-1 and TRBJ1-1; 7 bases map to TRBD1. CDR1 SGHRS and CDR2 YFSETQ come from the germline V gene. The CDR3 consists of 15 residues. V dropped 2 bases and J dropped 0; count of bases not matched to a gene: 4. The CDR3 is CASSFEQGMNTEAFF. The CDR3 nucleotides read TGCGCCAGCAGCTTTGAACAGGGGATGAACACTGAAGCTTTCTTT.

This clone came up a few times. This chain connects TRBV27 to TRBJ2-5; D remains unclear. Germline lookup yields CDR1 MNHEY and CDR2 SMNVEV (reference sequence). This CDR3 contains 13 residues. The V end was cut by 6 bases, the J end by 0 bases, with 8 bases between. The CDR3 nucleotides are TGTGCCAGCAGCCCGGAGTACCAAGAGACCCAGTACTTC. Amino acids: CASSPEYQETQYF.

V and J are TRBV5-4 and TRBJ2-3, with D tentatively TRBD2 (6 bases). The CDR3 has 15 amino acids. V was pared by 2 bases and J by 3 bases, with 13 bases between. The germline CDR1 and CDR2 sequences are SGHNT and YYREEE (reference sequence). This CDR3 reads CASSFRVAETDTQYF. The CDR3 DNA reads as TGTGCCAGCAGCTTTCGTGTAGCGGAGACAGATACGCAGTATTTT. Using reference TRBV5-4 and TRBJ2-3 for the parts outside the CDR3, the full variable domain is ETGVTQSPTHLIKTRGQQVTLRCSSQSGHNTVSWYQQALGQGPQFIFQYYREEENGRGNFPPRFSGLQFPNYSSELNVNALELDDSALYLCASSFRVAETDTQYFGPGTRLTVL.

The chain combines TRBV2 with TRBJ2-7; D is undetermined. Germline V gene sequence: CDR1 SNHLY, CDR2 FYNNEI. Trimming took off 0 bases at V and 5 bases at J, with 14 bases between the two ends. The CDR3 spans 15 residues. Here the CDR3 reads CASSEANPSFDEQYF. The CDR3 DNA reads TGTGCCAGCAGTGAAGCTAATCCGTCTTTTGACGAGCAGTACTTC.

This clone was observed a handful of times. V and J are TRBV2 and TRBJ2-6; 10 nucleotides align to TRBD1. The CDR3 spans 16 residues. From germline, CDR1 is SNHLY and CDR2 FYNNEI. The V segment lost 7 bases and the J segment 2 bases; nucleotides outside the gene matches: 5. The CDR3 region is CASNRDRGTGANVLTF. CDR3 DNA sequence: TGTGCCAGCAACAGGGACAGGGGTACTGGGGCCAACGTCCTGACTTTC.

This clone showed up just a few times. This chain joins TRBV4-2 and TRBJ1-1; D uncertain. V was cut by 4 bases and J by 0 bases, with 15 bases left in between. Germline V gene sequence: CDR1 LGHNA, CDR2 YNFKEQ. The CDR3 length is 16 residues. The CDR3 here is CASSPGGQNMNTEAFF. The CDR3 DNA follows: TGTGCCAGCAGCCCCGGCGGGCAGAACATGAACACTGAAGCTTTCTTT.

This clone was seen a handful of times. This rearrangement joins TRBV29-1 to TRBJ2-1; the D gene is possibly TRBD2 (6 bases). V lost 4 bases and J lost 10, with 11 bases in between. The CDR3 contains 11 residues. Germline V gene sequence: CDR1 SQVTM, CDR2 ANQGSEA. The CDR3 DNA sequence: TGCAGCGTTGGGAGGGGTGGCGAGCAGTTCTTC. This codes for CSVGRGGEQFF.

The chain couples TRBV28 to TRBJ1-1; D is ambiguous. The germline gives CDR1 MDHEN, CDR2 SYDVKM. V gave up 6 bases and J gave up 0 bases, with 8 bases separating them. The CDR3 runs 13 residues. The CDR3 nucleotides read TGTGCCAGCAGCCGGGTTATGAACACTGAAGCTTTCTTT. The encoded protein is CASSRVMNTEAFF.

The gene calls are TRBV27 and TRBJ2-1; TRBD2 matches at 7 bases. CDR3 length: 15 amino acids. V lost 3 bases to trimming and J lost 3 bases; unmatched junction nucleotides: 5. Germline V CDR1 and CDR2: MNHEY, SMNVEV (reference sequence). The DNA for the CDR3 is TGTGCCAGCAGTTTGGTTCTAGCGGTCTACAATGAGCAGTTCTTC. Translation: CASSLVLAVYNEQFF.

The chain couples TRBV5-1 to TRBJ2-7; TRBD2 matches 10 bases. Germline loops: CDR1 SGHRS, CDR2 YFSETQ. The V segment lost 2 bases and the J segment 0 bases; nucleotides outside the gene matches: 5. The length of the CDR3 is 16 residues. The CDR3 region is CASSFSGGSYSYEQYF. In nucleotides, the CDR3 is TGCGCCAGCAGCTTTAGCGGGGGGTCCTACTCCTACGAGCAGTACTTC.

This clone was counted only a few times. The rearrangement links TRBV9 to TRBJ2-3; the D is unclear. V dropped 4 bases and J dropped 5 bases, with 11 bases sitting between them. The CDR3 length is 13 residues. Germline assignment: CDR1 SGDLS and CDR2 YYNGEE. CDR3 coding DNA: TGTGCCAGCAGCCGATCCCGGTTAGATACGCAGTATTTT. Translation gives CASSRSRLDTQYF.

This clone has a handful of counts. The chain is built from TRBV2 and TRBJ1-1; 9 bases align to TRBD1. With V trimmed by 6 bases and J by 0 bases, 11 bases remained unmatched. This CDR3 is built from 17 residues. The germline gives CDR1 SNHLY, CDR2 FYNNEI. The CDR3 is CASRGQGDLLLNTEAFF. In nucleotides, the CDR3 is TGTGCCAGCAGGGGACAGGGAGACCTCCTCTTGAACACTGAAGCTTTCTTT.